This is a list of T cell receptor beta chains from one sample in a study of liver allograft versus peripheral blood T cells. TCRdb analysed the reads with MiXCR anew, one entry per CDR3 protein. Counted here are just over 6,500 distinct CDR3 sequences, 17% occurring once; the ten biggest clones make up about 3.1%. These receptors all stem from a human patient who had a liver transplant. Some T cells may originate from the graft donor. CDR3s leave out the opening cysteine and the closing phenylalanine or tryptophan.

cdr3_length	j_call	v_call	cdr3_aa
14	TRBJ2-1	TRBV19	ASSPRHIATNSEQF
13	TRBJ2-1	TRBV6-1	ASTLTSGRVGEQF
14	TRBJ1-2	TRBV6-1	ASSESGDSETYGYT
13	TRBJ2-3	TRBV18	ASSPPGLSTDTQY
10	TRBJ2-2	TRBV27	ASSLWGGELF
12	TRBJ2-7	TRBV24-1	ATSDSHTTAEQY
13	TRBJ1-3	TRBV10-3	AISEPTGAGNTIY
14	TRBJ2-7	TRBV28	ASTSTGGRSSYEQY
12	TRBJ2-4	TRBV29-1	SVGGGRGKNIQY
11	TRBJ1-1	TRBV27	ATRGGAGTEAF
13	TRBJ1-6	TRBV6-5	ASSYGDRNGSPLH
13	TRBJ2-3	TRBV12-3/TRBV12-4	ASNLGLAGADTQY
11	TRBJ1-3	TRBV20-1	SARVRSGNTIY
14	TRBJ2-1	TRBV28	ASSPTAGTIYNEQF
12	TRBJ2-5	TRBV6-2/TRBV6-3	ASSYVSIQETQY
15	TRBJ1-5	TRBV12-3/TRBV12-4	ASSLGGQVRGNQPQH
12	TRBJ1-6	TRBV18	ASSADGGDSPLH
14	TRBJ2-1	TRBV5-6	ASSSIYRGTYNEQF
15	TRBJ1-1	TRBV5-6	ASSPDRGRPQNTEAF
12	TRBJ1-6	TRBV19	ASSMGTEFSPLH
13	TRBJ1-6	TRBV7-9	ASSLGGAPNSPLH
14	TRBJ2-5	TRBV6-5	ASSYMGLAEQETQY
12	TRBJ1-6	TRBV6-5	ASSSGTTNSPLH
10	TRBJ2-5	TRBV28	ASSFRRETQY
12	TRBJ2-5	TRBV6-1	ASSTSGIQETQY
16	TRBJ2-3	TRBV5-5	ASSFQWGSQASQGGQY
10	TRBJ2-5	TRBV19	ASSRHKETQY
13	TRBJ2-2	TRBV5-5	ASRAWAGNTGELF
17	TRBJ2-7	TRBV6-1	ASSEIWGQANPASYEQY
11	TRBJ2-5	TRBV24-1	ATRGVGQETQY
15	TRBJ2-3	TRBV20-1	SASSGTGIPGTDTQY
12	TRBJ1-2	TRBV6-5	ASSYGDRGRGYT
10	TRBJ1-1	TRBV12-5	ATQGDYAEAF
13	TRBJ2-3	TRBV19	ASSTSIGGGDTQY
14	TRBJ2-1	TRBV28	ASSTGTSRTYNEQF
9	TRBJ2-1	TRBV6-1	ASSEVRGEF
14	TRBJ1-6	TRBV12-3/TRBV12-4	ASSLGGGAYNSPLH
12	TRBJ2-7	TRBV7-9	ASSRGQGPYEQY
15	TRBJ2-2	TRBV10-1	ASSESGSGVGTGELF
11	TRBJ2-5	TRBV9	ASSVDRQETQY
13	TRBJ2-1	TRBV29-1	SVGPGQGKVNEQF
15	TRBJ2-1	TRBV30	AWSVGTSGFSYNEQF